The 5 T cell receptor beta chains below were found in one sample sequenced in a study of CD8 T cells in Susac syndrome. Reverse transcription of roughly 0.5 to 1 ug RNA was carried out with random hexamers. TCRdb re-analysed the immunoSEQ multiplex PCR reads in MiXCR, keeping a single row per CDR3 protein. This sample has around 200,000 distinct CDR3 sequences; 90% to 95% occur once, and the top ten carry roughly 0.15%. The sequenced sample was CD8+ T cells from PBMCs. These receptors came from a human donor with multiple sclerosis.

The chain has TRBV11-2 and TRBJ2-5, with TRBD1 matching 8 bases. Germline CDR1 and CDR2: SGHAT and FQNNGV. V dropped 5 bases and J dropped 4; count of bases not matched to a gene: 6. The length of the CDR3 is 14 residues. CDR3 region: CASSTGGGRETQYF. The CDR3 DNA sequence: TGTGCCAGCAGCACAGGGGGTGGACGAGAGACCCAGTACTTC.

The rearrangement uses TRBV2 and TRBJ1-2; no reliable D call. Trimming cost V 6 bases and J 1 base, with 3 bases left between them. CDR1 is SNHLY and CDR2 is FYNNEI in the germline V gene. CDR3 length: 11 amino acids. The CDR3 bases are TGTGCCAGCAGGGTTAACTATGGCTACACCTTC. This sequence encodes CASRVNYGYTF.

The chain is built from TRBV19 and TRBJ1-5; tentatively, D is TRBD1 (5 bases). Per the germline V gene, CDR1 is LNHDA and CDR2 is SQIVND (reference sequence). The CDR3 runs to 14 residues. Trimming shortened V by 5 bases and J by 0 bases, and 8 bases separated the two germline ends. CDR3 amino acids: CASSAGDSNQPQHF. The CDR3 region has the DNA TGTGCCAGTAGTGCGGGGGATAGCAATCAGCCCCAGCATTTT.

The chain joins TRBV4-2 to TRBJ1-2; 7 nucleotides line up with TRBD1. The CDR3 spans 15 residues. Germline assignment: CDR1 LGHNA and CDR2 YNFKEQ. The J segment lost 6 bases and the V segment lost 4 bases, leaving 11 bases of the junction unmatched. DNA of the CDR3: TGTGCCAGCAGCCTCTATGGCGACAGGGCGGATGGCTACACCTTC. Its translation: CASSLYGDRADGYTF.

The chain has TRBV9 and TRBJ2-3; D remains ambiguous. Trimming took off 3 bases at V and 4 bases at J, with 12 bases between the two ends. This CDR3 is 14 amino acids long. The germline gives CDR1 SGDLS, CDR2 YYNGEE. The CDR3 region is CASSELARPDTQYF. In DNA, the CDR3 is TGTGCCAGCAGCGAGCTGGCGAGGCCAGATACGCAGTATTTT.